The 29 T cell receptor beta chains below were found in one sample sequenced in a study of shared clonotypes between healthy human individuals. Repertoires were generated with immunoSEQ multiplex PCR, while TCRdb's copy carries only in-frame clones and drops some. Seen here are nearly 750,000 clones, over 60% observed once, and the top ten hold around 1.8%. Sequencing input: memory CD4+ T cells sorted from blood. Subset denoted: CD45RA-negative fraction. The receptors were sampled from a woman aged 30 to 39 in good health.

The V call is TRBV27, the J call TRBJ2-5; the match to TRBD2 covers 9 bases. J lost 4 bases, V lost 5 bases, and 11 bases had no gene match. The length of the CDR3 is 16 residues. Per the germline V gene, CDR1 is MNHEY and CDR2 is SMNVEV (reference sequence). The CDR3 region has the DNA TGTGCCAGCAGTACACAACCGGGACTAGCAGGAGAGACCCAGTACTTC. Translating gives CASSTQPGLAGETQYF.

The CDR3, as DNA: TGTGCCAGCAGCAAAGATCCCAGGGGGCACCCTCAAGGCAATCAGCCCCAGCATTTT. Translated: CASSKDPRGHPQGNQPQHF. The rearrangement links TRBV21-1 to TRBJ1-5; no check of the table's D call, TRBD1, against the DNA was made. TRBV21-1 constitutes a pseudogene. This CDR3 comprises 19 residues.

This chain joins TRBV5-4 and TRBJ2-4; TRBD1 might be the D (6 bases). V was pared by 6 bases and J by 3 bases, with 10 bases between. In germline, CDR1 is SGHNT, CDR2 YYREEE (reference sequence). CDR3 length: 13 amino acids. The CDR3 loop reads CASKGQGKNIQYF. In nucleotides, the CDR3 is TGTGCCAGCAAGGGACAAGGCAAAAACATTCAGTACTTC.

The chain recombines TRBV28 with TRBJ2-7; the D is unclear. V shed 6 bases and J shed 2 bases, with 8 bases lying between them. The CDR3 has 12 amino acids. CDR1 is MDHEN, CDR2 SYDVKM, per germline. The CDR3 loop is CASSPPTYEQYF. CDR3 sequence (DNA): TGTGCCAGCAGCCCCCCGACCTACGAGCAGTACTTC.

The V gene is TRBV18, the J gene TRBJ2-3; D is ambiguous. V shed 5 bases and J shed 10 bases, with 10 bases lying between them. This CDR3 contains 11 residues. CDR1 and CDR2 (germline): KGHSH, LQKENI. CDR3 sequence reads: CASSSPGSQYF. CDR3 nucleotides: TGTGCCAGCTCAAGCCCGGGCTCGCAGTATTTT.

This chain links TRBV16 with TRBJ1-1, with 8 positions matching TRBD1. Germline CDR1 reads KGHSY; CDR2 reads FQNENV. The V segment lost 3 bases and the J segment 9 bases; nucleotides outside the gene matches: 12. This CDR3 has 15 residues. This chain's CDR3 is CASSHLGTGRQKAFF. DNA of the CDR3: TGTGCCAGCAGCCACCTCGGGACAGGTCGCCAAAAAGCTTTCTTT.

This chain connects TRBV28 to TRBJ1-1, with TRBD1 matching over 8 bases. The junction had 10 bases not matched to a gene; V was cut back by 6 bases and J by 4 bases. This CDR3 is built from 15 residues. CDR1 is MDHEN and CDR2 is SYDVKM in the germline V gene. This chain's CDR3 is CASSLGRTGSTEAFF. The CDR3 coding sequence is TGTGCCAGCAGCCTGGGGCGGACAGGGAGCACTGAAGCTTTCTTT.

Points on this clone: Different DNA sequences within this sample yield the same CDR3. The chain employs TRBV13 and TRBJ2-7; D not certain. Per the germline V gene, CDR1 is PRHDT and CDR2 is FYEKMQ (reference sequence). The CDR3 has 12 amino acids. V shed 5 bases and J shed 0 bases, with 5 bases lying between them. The chain's CDR3 is CASSISSYEQYF. As DNA, the CDR3 is TGTGCCAGCAGCATCAGCTCCTACGAGCAGTACTTC. Full variable domain (missing parts from reference TRBV13 and TRBJ2-7): AAGVIQSPRHLIKEKRETATLKCYPIPRHDTVYWYQQGPGQDPQFLISFYEKMQSDKGSIPDRFSAQQFSDYHSELNMSSLELGDSALYFCASSISSYEQYFGPGTRLTVT.

The rearrangement links TRBV30 to TRBJ1-5; D perhaps matches TRBD1 (5 bases). Germline V lookup: CDR1 GTSNPN, CDR2 SVGIG (reference sequence). The CDR3 runs 14 residues. Trimming cost V 8 bases and J 0 bases, with 14 bases left between them. Written as DNA, the CDR3 is TGTGCCCAATCGGGGGGTAATAGCAATCAGCCCCAGCATTTT. This translates into CAQSGGNSNQPQHF.

V is TRBV7-7 and J is TRBJ2-5; D is perhaps TRBD1 (7 bases). V was trimmed by 5 bases and J by 5 bases, leaving 15 bases between them. The CDR3 is 14 amino acids. Germline loops: CDR1 SSHAT, CDR2 FNYEAQ (reference sequence). The CDR3 region is CASSHGQAGETQYF. As DNA, the CDR3 is TGTGCCAGCAGCCACGGACAGGCGGGGGAGACCCAGTACTTC.

V gene TRBV7-2 combines with J gene TRBJ2-7; no clear D. CDR3 length: 13 amino acids. Germline lookup yields CDR1 SGHTA and CDR2 FQGNSA. V was pared by 2 bases and J by 4 bases, with 9 bases between. This CDR3 reads CASSLPPRYEQYF. The DNA of the CDR3 is TGTGCCAGCAGCTTACCCCCGCGTTACGAGCAGTACTTC.

Concerning this clone itself: Additional DNA sequences in this sample encode the identical CDR3. V and J are TRBV5-1 and TRBJ1-4, with D possibly matching TRBD1 (5 bases). The CDR3 has 14 residues. V was clipped by 1 base and J by 5 bases, with 9 bases between them. Germline CDR1 reads SGHRS; CDR2 reads YFSETQ. This CDR3 is CASSLRDRNEKLFF. The CDR3 DNA sequence: TGCGCCAGCAGCTTGAGGGACCGAAATGAAAAACTGTTTTTT.

The rearrangement links TRBV6-1 to TRBJ1-5; possible D gene TRBD1, 6 bases. CDR3 length: 15 amino acids. The germline V gene has CDR1 MNHNS and CDR2 SASEGT. V dropped 6 bases and J dropped 4 bases, with 16 bases sitting between them. CDR3: CASSPRTATNQPQHF. CDR3 coding DNA: TGTGCCAGCAGCCCAAGGACAGCGACAAATCAGCCCCAGCATTTT.

This chain connects TRBV11-3 to TRBJ2-1; D is unresolved. Germline assignment: CDR1 SGHNT and CDR2 YENEEA. CDR3 length: 13 amino acids. Trimming stripped 1 base from V and 7 bases from J, with 8 bases between. The CDR3 loop is CASSLGEANEQFF. The DNA for the CDR3 is TGTGCCAGCAGCTTAGGGGAAGCTAATGAGCAGTTCTTC.

Turning to this clone: Since a much larger clone is just one base distant, this may be a read error. The chain recombines TRBV11-3 with TRBJ2-2; 14 positions match TRBD2. Germline V CDR1 and CDR2: SGHNT, YENEEA. The J segment lost 2 bases and the V segment lost 5 bases, leaving 4 bases of the junction unmatched. The length of the CDR3 is 17 residues. The chain's CDR3 is CASSTGLAGVNTGELFF. The CDR3 nucleotides read TGTGCCAGCAGCACGGGACTAGCGGGAGTTAACACCGGGGAGCTGTTTTTT.

The chain recombines TRBV7-9 with TRBJ2-5; no clear D. V lost 2 bases and J lost 5, with 12 bases in between. CDR1 and CDR2 (germline): SEHNR, FQNEAQ (reference sequence). There are 14 residues in the CDR3. The CDR3, as DNA: TGTGCCAGCAGCTTAACAAATGGGGTTGAGACCCAGTACTTC. It yields the protein CASSLTNGVETQYF.

This chain joins TRBV9 and TRBJ1-1; possibly TRBD1 for D (5 bases). The CDR3 sequence is 13 residues long. V was pared by 3 bases and J by 1 base, with 7 bases between. Germline V gene data show CDR1 as SGDLS and CDR2 as YYNGEE. CDR3 in DNA: TGTGCCAGCAGCGGGACACCGAACACTGAAGCTTTCTTT. Residues: CASSGTPNTEAFF.

This chain joins TRBV7-2 and TRBJ2-7; no clear D gene. Trimming cost V 1 base and J 0 bases, with 10 bases left between them. The CDR3 spans 15 residues. Germline CDR1 is SGHTA and CDR2 is FQGNSA. CDR3 region: CASSLDVVPSYEQYF. The CDR3 DNA reads as TGTGCCAGCAGCTTAGACGTTGTCCCCTCCTACGAGCAGTACTTC. Complete variable domain (other parts from reference TRBV7-2 and TRBJ2-7): GAGVSQSPSNKVTEKGKDVELRCDPISGHTALYWYRQSLGQGLEFLIYFQGNSAPDKSGLPSDRFSAERTGGSVSTLTIQRTQQEDSAVYLCASSLDVVPSYEQYFGPGTRLTVT.

This clone is a singleton in its sample. The V gene is TRBV10-3, the J gene TRBJ2-7; 9 bases agree with TRBD2. This CDR3 has 13 residues. The V segment lost 3 bases and the J segment 5 bases; nucleotides outside the gene matches: 2. Looked up from germline, CDR1 is ENHRY and CDR2 is SYGVKD. CDR3 bases: TGTGCCATCAGTGAAGGGACTAGCAACGAGCAGTACTTC. It specifies CAISEGTSNEQYF.

The chain employs TRBV4-2 and TRBJ2-7; D tentatively fits TRBD1 or TRBD2 (5 bases each). This CDR3 comprises 13 residues. Trimming took 4 bases from V and 2 from J, leaving 9 bases between them. Germline V CDR1 and CDR2: LGHNA, YNFKEQ. The CDR3 reads CASSRDLTYEQYF. Here the CDR3 DNA reads TGTGCCAGCAGCCGGGACCTCACCTACGAGCAGTACTTC.

The chain couples TRBV21-1 to TRBJ2-7; TRBD2 is the table's D call and was not checked against the DNA. TRBV21-1 is designated a pseudogene. This CDR3 is 15 amino acids long. This chain's CDR3 is CASTKATSLSHEQYF. In nucleotides, the CDR3 is TGTGCCAGCACCAAAGCGACTAGCTTGAGCCACGAGCAGTACTTC.

The chain couples TRBV27 to TRBJ1-2; 7 bases are a match to TRBD1. From germline, CDR1 is MNHEY and CDR2 SMNVEV (reference sequence). Unmatched junction bases numbered 8, after V lost 2 bases and J lost 8 bases. The CDR3 contains 14 residues. CDR3 in amino acids: CASSLDAGGEGYTF. CDR3 DNA sequence: TGTGCCAGCAGTTTAGATGCAGGGGGGGAAGGCTACACCTTC.

The genes are TRBV12-5 and TRBJ2-1, with D possibly matching TRBD2 (6 bases). This CDR3 is built from 14 residues. The V gene lost 6 bases and the J gene lost 6 bases, with 15 bases spanning the gap. CDR1 is LGHNT, CDR2 FRNRAP, per germline. This CDR3 reads CASGLSGAGNEQFF. The CDR3 DNA reads as TGTGCTAGTGGCCTGTCCGGAGCGGGCAATGAGCAGTTCTTC. Full variable domain (remainder filled in from reference TRBV12-5 and TRBJ2-1): DARVTQTPRHKVTEMGQEVTMRCQPILGHNTVFWYRQTMMQGLELLAYFRNRAPLDDSGMPKDRFSAEMPDATLATLKIQPSEPRDSAVYFCASGLSGAGNEQFFGPGTRLTVL.

J is TRBJ2-2 and V is TRBV28, with 7 bases that match TRBD1. Germline trimming cut 5 bases from V and 7 bases from J; bases unmatched to any gene: 13. The CDR3 sequence is 16 residues long. The germline gives CDR1 MDHEN, CDR2 SYDVKM. CDR3 sequence (DNA): TGTGCCAGCAGTCCACGTGATCAGGGGGTCGTCGGGGAGCTGTTTTTT. As protein: CASSPRDQGVVGELFF.

Worth noting for this clone: Within the sample, other DNA sequences also encode this same CDR3. V gene TRBV19 combines with J gene TRBJ2-7; 11 nucleotides line up with TRBD2. J lost 6 bases, V lost 1 base, and 2 bases had no gene match. The CDR3 contains 14 residues. Germline values: CDR1 LNHDA, CDR2 SQIVND (reference sequence). The CDR3 bases are TGTGCCAGTAGTATAGGGCTAGCGGGAGGCGAGCAGTACTTC. Translated, it gives CASSIGLAGGEQYF.

The rearrangement links TRBV7-7 to TRBJ2-1; 13 bases line up with TRBD2. CDR3 length: 16 residues. From germline, CDR1 is SSHAT and CDR2 FNYEAQ (reference sequence). V gave up 1 base and J gave up 5 bases; unmatched junction bases: 2. The CDR3 DNA is TGTGCCAGCAGCTTAGGACTAGCGGGAGGAAACAATGAGCAGTTCTTC. Amino acid sequence: CASSLGLAGGNNEQFF. The variable domain in full, with the rest retrieved from reference TRBV7-7 and TRBJ2-1, is GAGVSQSPRYKVTKRGQDVTLRCDPISSHATLYWYQQALGQGPEFLTYFNYEAQPDKSGLPSDRFSAERPEGSISTLTIQRTEQRDSAMYRCASSLGLAGGNNEQFFGPGTRLTVL.

This chain links TRBV6-5 with TRBJ2-2; D uncertain. Trimming left V 6 bases short and J 4 bases short, with 12 bases between. CDR1 is MNHEY, CDR2 SVGAGI, per germline. The CDR3 is made up of 14 amino acids. The CDR3 loop is CASRLSHPTGELFF. Written as DNA, the CDR3 is TGTGCCAGCAGATTGTCCCACCCCACCGGGGAGCTGTTTTTT.

This chain links TRBV28 with TRBJ1-5; possibly TRBD1 for D (5 bases). In germline, CDR1 is MDHEN, CDR2 SYDVKM. Trimming left V 5 bases short and J 7 bases short, with 15 bases between. The CDR3 loop spans 14 amino acids. Here the CDR3 DNA reads TGTGCCAGCAGTATGGGGGGAGGAGGACAGCCCCAGCATTTT. It specifies CASSMGGGGQPQHF.

This clone was detected only once. The chain employs TRBV14 and TRBJ2-5; 8 nucleotides agree with TRBD1. Trimming cost V 4 bases and J 9 bases; bases outside gene matches: 19. The CDR3 covers 17 residues. The germline CDR1 and CDR2 sequences are SGHDN and FVKESK. The CDR3: CASSLIHRGTGLGAQYF. In DNA, the CDR3 is TGTGCCAGCAGCCTTATCCACAGAGGGACAGGACTTGGGGCCCAGTACTTC. Combining the CDR3 with reference TRBV14 and TRBJ2-5 gives the whole variable domain EAGVTQFPSHSVIEKGQTVTLRCDPISGHDNLYWYRRVMGKEIKFLLHFVKESKQDESGMPNNRFLAERTGGTYSTLKVQPAELEDSGVYFCASSLIHRGTGLGAQYFGPGTRLLVL.